A single sample is the source of the 23 T cell receptor beta chains below, sequenced in a study of T-cell reconstitution after alpha-beta-depleted transplantation in children. TCRbeta library construction was performed incorporating unique molecular identifiers. TCRdb independently ran MiXCR on the PCR reads; one entry per CDR3 protein. Counted here are 200,000 to 250,000 distinct CDR3 sequences, about 8.7% occurring once; the ten biggest clones make up 35%. This specimen consisted of PBMCs, mostly from graft donor cells, obtained 360 days after TCRalphabeta/CD19-depleted stem cell transplant. These TCRs come from a male patient aged 2 to 9 who had a stem cell transplant for acute myeloid leukemia, so the T cells may come from the graft donor.

V is TRBV2 and J is TRBJ1-5; D ambiguous. The V end lost 1 base, the J end lost 3 bases, and 7 bases lay between the germline ends. The CDR3 has 14 residues. CDR1 SNHLY and CDR2 FYNNEI come from the germline V gene. Here the CDR3 reads CASSEGSVNQPQHF. CDR3 coding DNA: TGTGCCAGCAGTGAAGGTTCAGTCAATCAGCCCCAGCATTTT.

The chain links TRBV5-5 to TRBJ2-4; 7 bases match TRBD1. J gave up 2 bases and V 4 bases, and 6 bases lay outside the gene matches. This CDR3 region has 15 residues. Germline V gene lookup returns CDR1 SGHKS and CDR2 YYEKEE (reference sequence). CDR3 sequence reads: CASSPRQGTKNIQYF. CDR3 bases: TGTGCCAGCAGCCCACGACAGGGAACCAAAAACATTCAGTACTTC.

V and J are TRBV12-3 or TRBV12-4 and TRBJ2-7; TRBD2 is a possible D gene (6 bases). The V gene lost 1 base and the J gene lost 2 bases, with 12 bases spanning the gap. The CDR3 is 15 residues long. CDR3 loop: CASSLGGTPTYEQYF. The CDR3 DNA sequence: TGTGCCAGCAGTTTAGGCGGGACTCCCACCTACGAGCAGTACTTC.

This clonotype showed up just a few times. This chain connects TRBV7-8 to TRBJ2-7; D not resolved. The length of the CDR3 is 14 residues. Germline CDR1 SGHVS, CDR2 FQNEAQ. Trimming pared 1 base from V and 7 bases from J, leaving 14 bases between. The CDR3 loop reads CASSLVRMSGEQYF. For the CDR3, the DNA is TGTGCCAGCAGCTTAGTCCGGATGTCGGGTGAGCAGTACTTC. The complete variable domain, with remaining parts taken from reference TRBV7-8 and TRBJ2-7, reads GAGVSQSPRYKVAKRGQDVALRCDPISGHVSLFWYQQALGQGPEFLTYFQNEAQLDKSGLPSDRFFAERPEGSVSTLKIQRTQQEDSAVYLCASSLVRMSGEQYFGPGTRLTVT.

This clonotype was seen a few times. V usage is TRBV29-1 and J usage is TRBJ2-7; D assignment may be TRBD1 or TRBD2 (5 bases each). Trimming shortened V by 6 bases and J by 3 bases, and 15 bases separated the two germline ends. Germline V gives CDR1 SQVTM, CDR2 ANQGSEA. This CDR3 region has 13 residues. The CDR3 bases are TGCAGCGTCATCCGGGACGGATACTACGAGCAGTACTTC. This translates into CSVIRDGYYEQYF.

Only a few counts were recorded for this clonotype. The CDR3 region has the DNA TGCAGCGTCCCCCTAGCGCTAGGGGCTACGCAGTATTTT. This codes for CSVPLALGATQYF. J is TRBJ2-3 and V is TRBV29-1; D perhaps matches TRBD2 (6 bases). The CDR3 length is 13 residues. Trimming cost V 6 bases and J 8 bases, with 18 bases left between them. Germline V gene lookup returns CDR1 SQVTM and CDR2 ANQGSEA.

This chain connects TRBV4-2 to TRBJ2-2, with 9 bases identical to TRBD2. This CDR3 is 16 amino acids long. After removal of 4 bases from V and 1 base from J, the junction contained 4 bases not matched to a gene. Per germline, CDR1 LGHNA and CDR2 YNFKEQ. The CDR3 loop is CASSPQTSGNTGELFF. CDR3 DNA: TGTGCCAGCAGCCCCCAGACTAGCGGGAACACCGGGGAGCTGTTTTTT.

This clonotype has a handful of counts. The rearrangement joins TRBV14 to TRBJ1-2, with 7 bases that match TRBD1. The ends lost 1 base at V and 3 bases at J; junction bases unmatched: 8. The CDR3 is 16 residues long. CDR1 is SGHDN and CDR2 is FVKESK in the germline V gene. The CDR3 reads CASSQAGGAGDYGYTF. The DNA of the CDR3 is TGTGCCAGCAGCCAAGCAGGGGGAGCCGGGGACTATGGCTACACCTTC.

The chain links TRBV7-8 to TRBJ2-5; TRBD2 aligns across 13 bases. V lost 3 bases to trimming and J lost 7 bases; unmatched junction nucleotides: 8. The CDR3 covers 16 residues. The V gene's germline CDR1 is SGHVS and CDR2 FQNEAQ. CDR3 DNA: TGTGCCAGCAGCTTCGGGACTAGCGGGACCAAGAGGACCCAGTACTTC. Protein product: CASSFGTSGTKRTQYF. The full variable domain, rest sourced from reference TRBV7-8 and TRBJ2-5, is GAGVSQSPRYKVAKRGQDVALRCDPISGHVSLFWYQQALGQGPEFLTYFQNEAQLDKSGLPSDRFFAERPEGSVSTLKIQRTQQEDSAVYLCASSFGTSGTKRTQYFGPGTRLLVL.

This clonotype showed up just a few times. V usage is TRBV20-1 and J usage is TRBJ2-7; no clear D. V lost 0 bases, J lost 1 base, and 13 bases lay in between. The germline V gene encodes CDR1 DFQATT and CDR2 SNEGSKA (reference sequence). The CDR3 loop spans 15 amino acids. The chain's CDR3 is CSARDPLGPSYEQYF. The CDR3 nucleotides are TGCAGTGCTAGAGATCCCTTAGGGCCTTCCTACGAGCAGTACTTC.

This clonotype was seen ten or more times. V and J are TRBV29-1 and TRBJ1-5; TRBD1 agrees at 7 bases. Germline lookup yields CDR1 SQVTM and CDR2 ANQGSEA. This CDR3 has 15 amino acids. The J segment lost 0 bases and the V segment lost 4 bases, leaving 6 bases of the junction unmatched. CDR3 coding DNA: TGCAGCGTTGGCCCGACAGGGAATAGCAATCAGCCCCAGCATTTT. This translates into CSVGPTGNSNQPQHF.

The rearrangement links TRBV7-2 to TRBJ1-6; D gene ambiguous. Germline assignment: CDR1 SGHTA and CDR2 FQGNSA. This CDR3 contains 10 residues. The V and J ends lost 8 bases and 9 bases respectively, with 5 bases between them. CDR3: CASGLSPLHF. Written as DNA, the CDR3 is TGTGCCAGCGGACTTTCACCCCTCCACTTT.

This clonotype appeared many times. V is TRBV12-3 or TRBV12-4 and J is TRBJ1-5, with unresolved D. The CDR3 is 14 amino acids. The germline V and J ends were trimmed by 5 bases and 4 bases, with 12 bases remaining between them. In DNA form, the CDR3 reads TGTGCCAGCAGTCGCGGACGTAGAAATCAGCCCCAGCATTTT. It codes for CASSRGRRNQPQHF.

This clonotype occurred a few times. This rearrangement joins TRBV6-2 or TRBV6-3 to TRBJ2-1; no firm D call. The germline V and J ends were trimmed by 4 bases and 0 bases, with 13 bases remaining between them. The CDR3 contains 16 residues. CDR1 is MNHEY, CDR2 SVGEGT, per germline. DNA of the CDR3: TGTGCCAGCAGTTTCTCAGCCCTCAGCTCCTACAATGAGCAGTTCTTC. This gives the protein CASSFSALSSYNEQFF.

This clonotype came up a few times. The chain links TRBV20-1 to TRBJ2-1; 8 nucleotides line up with TRBD2. The V gene end was trimmed by 4 bases and the J gene end by 3 bases; junction bases not matched to a gene: 2. Germline CDR1 DFQATT, CDR2 SNEGSKA (reference sequence). This CDR3 is 13 amino acids long. CDR3 sequence: CSAIAGNYNEQFF. CDR3 coding DNA: TGCAGTGCTATAGCGGGGAACTACAATGAGCAGTTCTTC.

The rearrangement joins TRBV6-2 or TRBV6-3 to TRBJ2-1; TRBD1 is a possible D gene (6 bases). The V end lost 5 bases, the J end lost 15 bases, and 23 bases lay between the germline ends. Germline-derived CDR1 and CDR2 are MNHEY and SVGEGT. CDR3 length: 14 residues. CDR3 sequence reads: CASSRGIDRTQGFF. As DNA, the CDR3 is TGTGCCAGCAGTAGGGGGATTGACCGTACTCAGGGGTTCTTC.

This clonotype was recorded at least ten times. The chain links TRBV25-1 to TRBJ2-7; D uncertain. Trimming removed 5 bases at V and 1 base at J, with 6 bases between. The CDR3 loop spans 12 amino acids. Looked up from germline, CDR1 is MGHDK and CDR2 is SYGVNS. The CDR3 DNA is TGTGCCAGCAGTCGAAGTTCCTACGAGCAGTACTTC. Encoded protein: CASSRSSYEQYF.

This clonotype occurred a few times. The chain employs TRBV20-1 and TRBJ2-1; D uncertain. Germline-derived CDR1 and CDR2 are DFQATT and SNEGSKA (reference sequence). The CDR3 spans 12 residues. V was trimmed by 3 bases and J by 8 bases, leaving 11 bases between them. Here the CDR3 DNA reads TGCAGTGCTAGTCGCGTTCGGGATGAGCAGTTCTTC. The encoded protein is CSASRVRDEQFF.

V gene TRBV2 combines with J gene TRBJ2-2; no definite D call. V was shortened by 2 bases and J by 3 bases, with 16 bases between the two germline ends. The CDR3 loop spans 17 amino acids. Germline loops: CDR1 SNHLY, CDR2 FYNNEI. CDR3 loop: CASSEYDPNWDTGELFF. CDR3 sequence (DNA): TGTGCCAGCAGTGAATATGACCCTAACTGGGACACCGGGGAGCTGTTTTTT.

This clonotype was counted only a few times. The chain carries TRBV7-2 and TRBJ2-7, with a tentative D call TRBD2 (6 bases). This CDR3 is 14 amino acids long. The germline gives CDR1 SGHTA, CDR2 FQGNSA. The V gene lost 2 bases and the J gene lost 6 bases, with 14 bases spanning the gap. CDR3 sequence reads: CASSLTAGSPEQYF. The CDR3 DNA is TGTGCCAGCAGCTTAACGGCGGGATCCCCCGAGCAGTACTTC.

This clonotype was recorded many times. V is TRBV12-3 or TRBV12-4 and J is TRBJ1-3; TRBD1 is a possible D gene (6 bases). V was pared by 3 bases and J by 7 bases, with 10 bases between. This CDR3 region has 13 residues. The CDR3 coding sequence is TGTGCCAGCAGTTTTTGGGGGGCCAACACCATATATTTT. Its protein is CASSFWGANTIYF.

This clonotype has ten or more counts. The chain uses TRBV29-1 and TRBJ1-2; tentative D call: TRBD1 (5 bases). Germline values: CDR1 SQVTM, CDR2 ANQGSEA. This CDR3 region has 13 residues. V was shortened by 1 base and J by 5 bases, with 11 bases between the two germline ends. The CDR3 sequence is CSVEVAGSYGYTF. In nucleotides, the CDR3 is TGCAGCGTTGAAGTGGCAGGGTCTTATGGCTACACCTTC. Looking up the rest from reference TRBV29-1 and TRBJ1-2 gives the full variable domain: SAVISQKPSRDICQRGTSLTIQCQVDSQVTMMFWYRQQPGQSLTLIATANQGSEATYESGFVIDKFPISRPNLTFSTLTVSNMSPEDSSIYLCSVEVAGSYGYTFGSGTRLTVV.

This clonotype was seen many times. This rearrangement joins TRBV20-1 to TRBJ2-1, with D possibly being TRBD2 (6 bases). This CDR3 region has 14 residues. The germline CDR1 and CDR2 sequences are DFQATT and SNEGSKA (reference sequence). V was shortened by 2 bases and J by 10 bases, with 18 bases between the two germline ends. CDR3 in DNA: TGCAGTGCTAGACCCTTGACTAGACCCCAAGAGCAGTTCTTC. Its translation is CSARPLTRPQEQFF.